The sequence of this T cell receptor (beta chain) was determined in a study of blood T cells in healthy people across ages. Background on the study: Template switching retrieved approximately one barcoded beta molecule for each two T cells.

This clonotype showed up just a few times. Through a sample-barcoded 5' primer and a J-beta primer mix, a second PCR was run for 7 to 11 cycles. A template-switch adaptor containing 12 random nucleotides labeled each cDNA molecule. Every sample gave at least 2.5 million paired-end reads containing CDR3. TCRdb independently ran MiXCR on the 5' RACE reads; one entry per CDR3 protein. The sample consists of hundreds of thousands of distinct CDR3 sequences, over 20% of them appearing once. Trimming at V came to 4 bases and at J to 0 bases, leaving 6 bases not matched to a gene. Per germline, CDR1 SGHRS and CDR2 YFSETQ. This CDR3 is 15 amino acids long.

The source of this sequence is a man in his 70s in good health. The material sequenced was blood. This sequence joins TRBV5-1 and TRBJ1-1; 7 bases map to TRBD1. DNA for the CDR3: TGCGCCAGCAGCGTTCCCGGGACAGTGAACACTGAAGCTTTCTTT. As protein: CASSVPGTVNTEAFF.